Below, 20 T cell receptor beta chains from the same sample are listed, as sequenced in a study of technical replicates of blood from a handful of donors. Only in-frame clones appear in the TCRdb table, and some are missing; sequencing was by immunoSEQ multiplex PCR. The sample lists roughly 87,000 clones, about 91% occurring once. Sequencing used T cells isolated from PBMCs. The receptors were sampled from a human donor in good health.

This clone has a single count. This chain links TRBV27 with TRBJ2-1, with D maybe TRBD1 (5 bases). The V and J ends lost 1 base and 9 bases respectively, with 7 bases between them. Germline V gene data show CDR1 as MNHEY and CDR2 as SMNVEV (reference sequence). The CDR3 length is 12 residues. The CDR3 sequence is CASSLLRGEQFF. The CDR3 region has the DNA TGTGCCAGCAGTTTATTAAGGGGTGAGCAGTTCTTC.

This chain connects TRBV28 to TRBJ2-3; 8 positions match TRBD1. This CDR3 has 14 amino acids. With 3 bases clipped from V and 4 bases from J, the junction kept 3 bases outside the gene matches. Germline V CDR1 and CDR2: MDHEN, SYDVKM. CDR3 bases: TGTGCCAGCAGTTTTCAGGGGGCGGCAGATACGCAGTATTTT. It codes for CASSFQGAADTQYF.

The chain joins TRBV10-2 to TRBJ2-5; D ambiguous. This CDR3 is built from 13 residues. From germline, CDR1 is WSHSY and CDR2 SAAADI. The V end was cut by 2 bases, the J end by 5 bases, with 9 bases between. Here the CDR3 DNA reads TGCGCCAGCAGTGAGATGGTAGCTGAGACCCAGTACTTC. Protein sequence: CASSEMVAETQYF.

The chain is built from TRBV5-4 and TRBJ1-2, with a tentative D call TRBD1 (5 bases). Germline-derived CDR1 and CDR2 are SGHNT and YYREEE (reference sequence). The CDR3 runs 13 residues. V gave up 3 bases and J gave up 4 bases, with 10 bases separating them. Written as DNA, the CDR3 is TGTGCCAGCAGCTCATCCGGGGGCTATGGCTACACCTTC. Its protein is CASSSSGGYGYTF.

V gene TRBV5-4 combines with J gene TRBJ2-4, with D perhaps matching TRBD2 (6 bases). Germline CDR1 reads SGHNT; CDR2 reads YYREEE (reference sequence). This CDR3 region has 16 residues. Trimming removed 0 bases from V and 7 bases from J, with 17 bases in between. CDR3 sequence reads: CASSLVGQDGGNIQYF. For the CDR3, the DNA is TGTGCCAGCAGCTTGGTAGGTCAAGACGGAGGGAACATTCAGTACTTC.

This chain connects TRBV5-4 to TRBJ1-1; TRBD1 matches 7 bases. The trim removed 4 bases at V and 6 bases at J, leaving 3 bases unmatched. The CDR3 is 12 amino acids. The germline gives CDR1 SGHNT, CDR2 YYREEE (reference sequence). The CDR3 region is CASSPTGAEAFF. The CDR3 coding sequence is TGTGCCAGCAGCCCTACAGGGGCTGAAGCTTTCTTT.

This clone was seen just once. The CDR3 protein is CASSPRQSTNEKLFF. The DNA for the CDR3 is TGTGCCAGCAGTCCCCGACAGTCAACTAATGAAAAACTGTTTTTT. The chain links TRBV28 to TRBJ1-4; D is possibly TRBD1 (5 bases). V lost 5 bases and J 0 bases, leaving 10 bases between the germline ends. Germline CDR1 is MDHEN and CDR2 is SYDVKM. The CDR3 is made up of 15 amino acids.

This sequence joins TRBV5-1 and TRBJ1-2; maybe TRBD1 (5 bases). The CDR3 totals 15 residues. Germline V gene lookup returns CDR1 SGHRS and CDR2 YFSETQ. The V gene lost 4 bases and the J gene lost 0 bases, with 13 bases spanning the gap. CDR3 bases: TGCGCCAGCAGCGTCGGGACTGTAGCTAACTATGGCTACACCTTC. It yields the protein CASSVGTVANYGYTF.

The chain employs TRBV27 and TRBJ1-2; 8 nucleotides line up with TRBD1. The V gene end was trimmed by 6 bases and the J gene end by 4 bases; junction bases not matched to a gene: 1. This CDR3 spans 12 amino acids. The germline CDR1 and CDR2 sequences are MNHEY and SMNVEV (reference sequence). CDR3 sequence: CASSTGGYGYTF. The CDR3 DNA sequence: TGTGCCAGCAGCACAGGGGGCTATGGCTACACCTTC.

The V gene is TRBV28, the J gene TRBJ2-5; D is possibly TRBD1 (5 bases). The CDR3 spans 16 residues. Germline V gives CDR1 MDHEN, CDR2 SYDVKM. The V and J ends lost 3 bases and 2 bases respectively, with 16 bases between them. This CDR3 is CASSFRWGIDQETQYF. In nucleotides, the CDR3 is TGTGCCAGCAGTTTCAGATGGGGCATAGATCAAGAGACCCAGTACTTC.

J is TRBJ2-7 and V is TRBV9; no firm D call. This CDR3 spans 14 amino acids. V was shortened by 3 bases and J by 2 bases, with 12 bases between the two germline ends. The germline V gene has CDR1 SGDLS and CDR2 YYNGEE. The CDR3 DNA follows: TGTGCCAGCAGCGCCTTAGACATAACCTACGAGCAGTACTTC. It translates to CASSALDITYEQYF. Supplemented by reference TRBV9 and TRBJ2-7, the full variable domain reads DSGVTQTPKHLITATGQRVTLRCSPRSGDLSVYWYQQSLDQGLQFLIQYYNGEERAKGNILERFSAQQFPDLHSELNLSSLELGDSALYFCASSALDITYEQYFGPGTRLTVT.

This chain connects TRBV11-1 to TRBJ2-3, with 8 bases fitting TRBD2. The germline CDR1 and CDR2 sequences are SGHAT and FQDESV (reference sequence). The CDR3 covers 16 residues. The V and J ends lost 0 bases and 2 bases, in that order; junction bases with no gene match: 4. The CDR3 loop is CASSLASGKNTDTQYF. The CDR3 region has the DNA TGTGCCAGCAGCTTAGCTAGCGGGAAGAACACAGATACGCAGTATTTT.

The CDR3 sequence is CASSFSGYQGYTF. The CDR3 nucleotides are TGTGCCAGCAGCTTTTCAGGATATCAGGGCTACACCTTC. The chain uses TRBV7-8 and TRBJ1-2; D not resolved. The CDR3 length is 13 residues. The germline V gene has CDR1 SGHVS and CDR2 FQNEAQ. The V and J ends lost 3 bases and 8 bases respectively, with 13 bases between them. Together with reference TRBV7-8 and TRBJ1-2, the CDR3 gives the full variable domain: GAGVSQSPRYKVAKRGQDVALRCDPISGHVSLFWYQQALGQGPEFLTYFQNEAQLDKSGLPSDRFFAERPEGSVSTLKIQRTQQEDSAVYLCASSFSGYQGYTFGSGTRLTVV.

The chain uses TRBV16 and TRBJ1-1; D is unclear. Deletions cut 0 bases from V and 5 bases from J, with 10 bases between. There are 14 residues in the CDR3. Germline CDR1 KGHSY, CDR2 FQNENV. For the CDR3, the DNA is TGTGCCAGCAGCCAATCGATGAGGGTTACTGAAGCTTTCTTT. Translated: CASSQSMRVTEAFF.

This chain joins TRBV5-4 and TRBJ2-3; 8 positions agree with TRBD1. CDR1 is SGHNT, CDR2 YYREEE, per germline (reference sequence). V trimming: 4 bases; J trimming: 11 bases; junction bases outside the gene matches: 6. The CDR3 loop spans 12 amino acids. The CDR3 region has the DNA TGTGCCAGCAGCGCATGGACAGGGTGGCAGTATTTT. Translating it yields CASSAWTGWQYF.

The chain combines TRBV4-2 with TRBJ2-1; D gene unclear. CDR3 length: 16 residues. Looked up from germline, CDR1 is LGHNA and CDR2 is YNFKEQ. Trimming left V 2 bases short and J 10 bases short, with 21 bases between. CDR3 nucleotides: TGTGCCAGCAGCCAACCCGACCGAGCGTACCTTGAAGAGCAGTTCTTC. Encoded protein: CASSQPDRAYLEEQFF.

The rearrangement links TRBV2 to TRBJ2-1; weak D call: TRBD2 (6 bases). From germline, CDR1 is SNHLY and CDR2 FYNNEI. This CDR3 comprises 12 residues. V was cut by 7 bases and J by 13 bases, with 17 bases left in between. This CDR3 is CASIRDSNQQFF. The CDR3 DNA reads TGTGCCAGCATCCGGGACTCTAACCAACAGTTCTTC.

The CDR3 nucleotides are TGTGCCAGCAGCCGGGGACTAGCGGGAGGGTATGAGGAGACCCAGTACTTC. This translates into CASSRGLAGGYEETQYF. The chain joins TRBV5-4 to TRBJ2-5; 16 bases fit TRBD2. This CDR3 region has 17 residues. CDR1 is SGHNT, CDR2 YYREEE, per germline (reference sequence). V was pared by 4 bases and J by 5 bases, with 8 bases of the junction left unmatched. The variable domain in full, with the rest retrieved from reference TRBV5-4 and TRBJ2-5, is ETGVTQSPTHLIKTRGQQVTLRCSSQSGHNTVSWYQQALGQGPQFIFQYYREEENGRGNFPPRFSGLQFPNYSSELNVNALELDDSALYLCASSRGLAGGYEETQYFGPGTRLLVL.

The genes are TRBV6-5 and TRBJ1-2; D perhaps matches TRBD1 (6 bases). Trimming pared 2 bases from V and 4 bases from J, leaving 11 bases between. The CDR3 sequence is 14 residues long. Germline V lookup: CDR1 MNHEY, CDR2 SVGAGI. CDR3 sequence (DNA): TGTGCCAGCAGTTACGGGGGCTTTAGCTATGGCTACACCTTC. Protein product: CASSYGGFSYGYTF.

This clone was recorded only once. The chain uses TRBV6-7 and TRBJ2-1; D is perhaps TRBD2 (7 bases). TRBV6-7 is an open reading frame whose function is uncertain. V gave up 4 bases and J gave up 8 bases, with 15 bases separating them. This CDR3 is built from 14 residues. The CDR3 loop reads CASSSRGAHDEQFF. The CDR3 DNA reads TGTGCCAGCAGTTCTCGGGGGGCACACGATGAGCAGTTCTTC.